This TCR beta chain derives from a study of T cell responses to AZD1222 COVID-19 vaccine. Regarding the study as a whole: Every sample of the repertoires postdated the peak T cell response. Spike-specific TCR depth and breadth grew after two AZD1222 doses. Baseline antibody screening turned up just a handful of seropositive AZD1222 recipients.

The CDR3 runs 15 residues. V was shortened by 2 bases and J by 1 base, with 12 bases between the two germline ends. The germline CDR1 and CDR2 sequences are SNHLY and FYNNEI. The protocol was immunoSEQ multiplex PCR, while the TCRdb copy is restricted to in-frame clones and leaves out a portion. The sample gives 95,000 to 150,000 clones, 87% of which show up once; roughly 9.8% is in the top ten. In the case of this clone: The antigen is undetermined.

V usage is TRBV2 and J usage is TRBJ2-7; D not resolved. The material sequenced was peripheral blood, taken on day 0 of AZD1222 vaccination. The origin of this receptor is an adult in good health. CDR3 protein: CASSEMTQRSYEQYF. CDR3 sequence (DNA): TGTGCCAGCAGTGAAATGACGCAGCGATCCTACGAGCAGTACTTC. Together with reference TRBV2 and TRBJ2-7, the CDR3 gives the full variable domain: EPEVTQTPSHQVTQMGQEVILRCVPISNHLYFYWYRQILGQKVEFLVSFYNNEISEKSEIFDDQFSVERPDGSNFTLKIRSTKLEDSAMYFCASSEMTQRSYEQYFGPGTRLTVT.